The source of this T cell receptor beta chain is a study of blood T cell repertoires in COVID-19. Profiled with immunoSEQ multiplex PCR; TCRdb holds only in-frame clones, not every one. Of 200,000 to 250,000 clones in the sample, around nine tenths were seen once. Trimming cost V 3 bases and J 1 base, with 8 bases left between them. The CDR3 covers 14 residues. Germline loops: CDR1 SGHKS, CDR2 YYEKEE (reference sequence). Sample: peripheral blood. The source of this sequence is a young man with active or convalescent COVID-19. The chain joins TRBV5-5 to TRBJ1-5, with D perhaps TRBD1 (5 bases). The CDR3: CASSSTVSNQPQHF. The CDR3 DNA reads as TGTGCCAGCAGCTCGACAGTGAGCAATCAGCCCCAGCATTTT.